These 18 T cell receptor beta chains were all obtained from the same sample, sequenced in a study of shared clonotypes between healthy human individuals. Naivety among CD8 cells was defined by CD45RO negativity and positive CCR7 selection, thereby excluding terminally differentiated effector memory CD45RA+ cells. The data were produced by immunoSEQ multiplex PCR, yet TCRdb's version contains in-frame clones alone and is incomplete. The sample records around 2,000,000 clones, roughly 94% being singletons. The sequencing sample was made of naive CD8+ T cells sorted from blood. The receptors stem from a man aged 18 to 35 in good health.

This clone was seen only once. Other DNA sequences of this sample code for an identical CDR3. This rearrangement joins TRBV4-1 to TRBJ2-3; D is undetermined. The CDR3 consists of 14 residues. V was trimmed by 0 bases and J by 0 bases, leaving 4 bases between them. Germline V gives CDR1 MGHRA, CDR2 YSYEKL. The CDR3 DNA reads TGCGCCAGCAGCCAAGAGGACAGCACAGATACGCAGTATTTT. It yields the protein CASSQEDSTDTQYF.

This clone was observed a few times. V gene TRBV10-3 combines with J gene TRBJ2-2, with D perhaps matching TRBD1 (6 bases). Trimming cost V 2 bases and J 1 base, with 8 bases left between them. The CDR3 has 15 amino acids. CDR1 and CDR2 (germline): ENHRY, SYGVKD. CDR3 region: CAISEDRLNTGELFF. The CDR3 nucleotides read TGTGCCATCAGTGAGGACAGGTTGAACACCGGGGAGCTGTTTTTT.

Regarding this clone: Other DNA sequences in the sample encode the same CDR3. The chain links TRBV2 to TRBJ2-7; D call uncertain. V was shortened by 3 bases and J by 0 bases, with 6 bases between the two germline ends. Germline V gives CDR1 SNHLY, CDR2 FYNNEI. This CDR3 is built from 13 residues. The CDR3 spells CASSDPVSYEQYF. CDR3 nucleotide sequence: TGTGCCAGCAGTGACCCGGTCTCCTACGAGCAGTACTTC.

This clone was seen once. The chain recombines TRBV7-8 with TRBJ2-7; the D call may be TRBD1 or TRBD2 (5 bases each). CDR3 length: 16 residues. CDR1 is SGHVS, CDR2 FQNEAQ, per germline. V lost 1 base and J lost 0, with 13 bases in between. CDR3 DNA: TGTGCCAGCAGCTTAGGAGGGGCTGTGAGCTCCTACGAGCAGTACTTC. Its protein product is CASSLGGAVSSYEQYF.

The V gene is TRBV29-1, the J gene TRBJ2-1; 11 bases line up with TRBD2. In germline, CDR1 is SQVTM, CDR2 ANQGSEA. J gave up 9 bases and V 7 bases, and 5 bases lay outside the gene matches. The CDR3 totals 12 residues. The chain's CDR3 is CSASGLAGEQFF. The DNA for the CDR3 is TGCAGCGCCTCCGGACTAGCGGGTGAGCAGTTCTTC.

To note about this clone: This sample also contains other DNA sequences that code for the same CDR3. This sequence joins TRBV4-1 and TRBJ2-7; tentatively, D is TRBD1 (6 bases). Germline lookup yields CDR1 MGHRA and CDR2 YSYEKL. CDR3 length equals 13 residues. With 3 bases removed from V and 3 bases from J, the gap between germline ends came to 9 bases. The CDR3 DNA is TGCGCCAGCAGCCAGACACAGGGCTACGAGCAGTACTTC. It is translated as CASSQTQGYEQYF.

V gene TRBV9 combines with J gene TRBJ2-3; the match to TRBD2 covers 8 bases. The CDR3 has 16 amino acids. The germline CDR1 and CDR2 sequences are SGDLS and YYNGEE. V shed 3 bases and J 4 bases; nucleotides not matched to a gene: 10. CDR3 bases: TGTGCCAGCAGCGCTGGACTAGCTTCCGTATCAGATACGCAGTATTTT. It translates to CASSAGLASVSDTQYF.

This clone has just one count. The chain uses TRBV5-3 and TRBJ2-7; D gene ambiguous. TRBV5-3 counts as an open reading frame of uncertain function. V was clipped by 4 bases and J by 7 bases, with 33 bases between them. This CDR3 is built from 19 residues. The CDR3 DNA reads TGTGCCAGAAGCGTGTCCCATACCAAAGGTAGAATACCCTTGAGGGAGCAGTACTTC. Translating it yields CARSVSHTKGRIPLREQYF.

DNA for the CDR3: TGTGCCAGCAGCTTAGGGCAGGGAATCAGGACCTTC. Its protein is CASSLGQGIRTF. The V call is TRBV7-9, the J call TRBJ1-2; D is perhaps TRBD1 (5 bases). With 1 base removed from V and 14 bases from J, the gap between germline ends came to 14 bases. The CDR3 is 12 residues long. Germline V lookup: CDR1 SEHNR, CDR2 FQNEAQ (reference sequence).

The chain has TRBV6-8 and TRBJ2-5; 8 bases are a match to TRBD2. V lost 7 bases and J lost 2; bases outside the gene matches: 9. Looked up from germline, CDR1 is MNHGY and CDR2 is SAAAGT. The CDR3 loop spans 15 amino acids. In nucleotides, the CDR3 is TGTGCCAGCAATACCGGGAGGGCCGTACAAGAGACCCAGTACTTC. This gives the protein CASNTGRAVQETQYF.

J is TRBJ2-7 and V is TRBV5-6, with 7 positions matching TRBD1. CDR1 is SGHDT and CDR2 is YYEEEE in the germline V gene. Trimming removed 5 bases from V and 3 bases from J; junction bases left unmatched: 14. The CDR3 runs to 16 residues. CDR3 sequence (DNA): TGTGCCAGCAGTTGGGCCCTCTCCGGGACAGTCTACGAGCAGTACTTC. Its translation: CASSWALSGTVYEQYF. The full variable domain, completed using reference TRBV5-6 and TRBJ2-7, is DAGVTQSPTHLIKTRGQQVTLRCSPKSGHDTVSWYQQALGQGPQFIFQYYEEEERQRGNFPDRFSGHQFPNYSSELNVNALLLGDSALYLCASSWALSGTVYEQYFGPGTRLTVT.

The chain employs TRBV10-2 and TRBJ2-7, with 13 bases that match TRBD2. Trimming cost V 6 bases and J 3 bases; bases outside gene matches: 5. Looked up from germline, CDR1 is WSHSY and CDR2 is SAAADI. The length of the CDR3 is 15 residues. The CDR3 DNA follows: TGCGCCAGCAGAGGGACTAGCGGGACCATCTACGAGCAGTACTTC. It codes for CASRGTSGTIYEQYF.

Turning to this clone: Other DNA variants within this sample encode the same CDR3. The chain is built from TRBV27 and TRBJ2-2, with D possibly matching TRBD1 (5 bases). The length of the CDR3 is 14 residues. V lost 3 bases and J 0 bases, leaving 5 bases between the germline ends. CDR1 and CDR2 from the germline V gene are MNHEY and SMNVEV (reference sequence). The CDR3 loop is CASSLTANTGELFF. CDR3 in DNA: TGTGCCAGCAGTTTGACAGCGAACACCGGGGAGCTGTTTTTT.

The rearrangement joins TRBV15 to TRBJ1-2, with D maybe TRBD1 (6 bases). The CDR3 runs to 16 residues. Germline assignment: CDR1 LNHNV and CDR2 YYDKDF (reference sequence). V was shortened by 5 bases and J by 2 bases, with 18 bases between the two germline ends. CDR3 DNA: TGTGCCACCAGCTGGACAGCCCAAACCGGGAACTATGGCTACACCTTC. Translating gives CATSWTAQTGNYGYTF.

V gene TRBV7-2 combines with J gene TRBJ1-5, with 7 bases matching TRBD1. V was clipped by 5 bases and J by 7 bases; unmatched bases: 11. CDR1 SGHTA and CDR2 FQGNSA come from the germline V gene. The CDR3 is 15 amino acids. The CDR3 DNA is TGTGCCAGCAGCCTATCCACAGGGGTGGACCAGCCCCAGCATTTT. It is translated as CASSLSTGVDQPQHF.

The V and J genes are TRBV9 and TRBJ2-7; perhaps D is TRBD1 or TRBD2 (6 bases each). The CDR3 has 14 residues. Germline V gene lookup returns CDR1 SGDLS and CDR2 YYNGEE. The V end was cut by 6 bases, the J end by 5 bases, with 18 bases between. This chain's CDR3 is CASTQGGFGDEQYF. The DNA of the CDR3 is TGTGCCAGCACTCAAGGGGGGTTCGGCGACGAGCAGTACTTC.

The CDR3 here is CASSPLLAHKETQYF. In DNA, the CDR3 is TGCGCCAGCAGCCCCCTCCTAGCGCACAAAGAGACCCAGTACTTC. The chain is built from TRBV4-3 and TRBJ2-5, with D possibly matching TRBD2 (6 bases). This CDR3 has 15 amino acids. V lost 4 bases to trimming and J lost 3 bases, with 15 bases between them. Germline V gives CDR1 LGHNA, CDR2 YSLEER.

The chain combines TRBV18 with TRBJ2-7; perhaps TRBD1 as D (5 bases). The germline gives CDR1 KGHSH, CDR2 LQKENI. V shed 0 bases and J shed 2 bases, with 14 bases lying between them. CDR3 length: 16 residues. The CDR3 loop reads CASSPPTGGPPYEQYF. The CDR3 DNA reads TGTGCCAGCTCACCACCAACAGGCGGCCCGCCCTACGAGCAGTACTTC. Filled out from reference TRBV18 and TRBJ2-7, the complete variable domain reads NAGVMQNPRHLVRRRGQEARLRCSPMKGHSHVYWYRQLPEEGLKFMVYLQKENIIDESGMPKERFSAEFPKEGPSILRIQQVVRGDSAAYFCASSPPTGGPPYEQYFGPGTRLTVT.